These 22 T cell receptor beta chains share one sample of origin, sequenced in a study of blood T cell repertoires in COVID-19. Only in-frame clones appear in the TCRdb table, and some are missing; sequencing was by immunoSEQ multiplex PCR. The repertoire holds roughly 100,000 clones, with around 82% as singletons. The sequencing input was peripheral blood. The source of these receptors is a human donor in a cohort sampled during active or convalescent COVID-19.

The gene calls are TRBV18 and TRBJ2-5, with D unresolved. Germline loops: CDR1 KGHSH, CDR2 LQKENI. The CDR3 spans 11 residues. V was trimmed by 8 bases and J by 5 bases, leaving 9 bases between them. CDR3 bases: TGTGCCAGCACTCCCGGGGAGACCCAGTACTTC. It translates to CASTPGETQYF.

V and J are TRBV5-1 and TRBJ1-2, with D maybe TRBD1 (6 bases). The germline gives CDR1 SGHRS, CDR2 YFSETQ. The CDR3 is 15 residues long. V was cut by 0 bases and J by 3 bases, with 12 bases left in between. The CDR3 protein is CASSLEAGVDYGYTF. The CDR3 nucleotides are TGCGCCAGCAGCTTGGAGGCAGGGGTTGACTATGGCTACACCTTC.

The gene calls are TRBV3-1 (or the pseudogene TRBV3-2) and TRBJ1-6, with D unresolved. The CDR3 runs 16 residues. V gave up 0 bases and J gave up 10 bases, with 16 bases separating them. In germline, CDR1 is LGHDT, CDR2 YNNKEL (reference sequence). CDR3 sequence: CASSQEVAYIGSPLHF. CDR3 bases: TGTGCCAGCAGCCAAGAGGTAGCTTATATCGGCTCACCCCTCCACTTT.

The V and J genes are TRBV5-4 and TRBJ1-2; 8 positions match TRBD1. From germline, CDR1 is SGHNT and CDR2 YYREEE (reference sequence). This CDR3 region has 16 residues. The V and J ends lost 4 bases and 0 bases, in that order; junction bases with no gene match: 8. Here the CDR3 DNA reads TGTGCCAGCAGCCGGGCAAGGACAGGGCCTAACTATGGCTACACCTTC. It encodes CASSRARTGPNYGYTF.

In the case of this clone: The sample contains more than one DNA sequence encoding this CDR3. The chain uses TRBV5-1 and TRBJ2-5, with no clear D. In germline, CDR1 is SGHRS, CDR2 YFSETQ. Trimming shortened V by 1 base and J by 5 bases, and 3 bases separated the two germline ends. This CDR3 contains 11 residues. CDR3 DNA sequence: TGCGCCAGCAGCTTGCAGGAGACCCAGTACTTC. The encoded protein is CASSLQETQYF.

The chain combines TRBV14 with TRBJ1-1, with TRBD1 identical over 8 bases. CDR1 and CDR2 from the germline V gene are SGHDN and FVKESK. CDR3 length: 15 amino acids. Trimming took 6 bases from V and 1 from J; bases not matched to a gene: 7. The CDR3 is CASSPLDRGNTEAFF. CDR3 nucleotides: TGTGCCAGCAGTCCCTTAGACAGGGGGAACACTGAAGCTTTCTTT.

The chain uses TRBV9 and TRBJ2-1; 10 bases fit TRBD2. Germline V gene lookup returns CDR1 SGDLS and CDR2 YYNGEE. With V trimmed by 3 bases and J by 2 bases, 2 bases remained unmatched. This CDR3 is built from 15 residues. CDR3 protein: CASSDSGGAYNEQFF. The CDR3 nucleotides are TGTGCCAGCAGCGACAGCGGGGGGGCCTACAATGAGCAGTTCTTC.

Within the sample, this clone is medium-sized (0.01 to 0.1%). This sequence joins TRBV19 and TRBJ1-5; D is uncertain. This CDR3 is built from 17 residues. Germline lookup yields CDR1 LNHDA and CDR2 SQIVND (reference sequence). V lost 6 bases and J 1 base, leaving 19 bases between the germline ends. CDR3 sequence (DNA): TGTGCCAGTAGAACCCGGAGCGGCAGGCCGAGCAATCAGCCCCAGCATTTT. Protein: CASRTRSGRPSNQPQHF.

The rearrangement links TRBV10-3 to TRBJ2-1; TRBD1 might be the D (5 bases). V lost 6 bases and J lost 4, with 10 bases in between. CDR1 and CDR2 from the germline V gene are ENHRY and SYGVKD. This CDR3 spans 13 amino acids. CDR3 region: CAIRTDPYNEQFF. CDR3 nucleotide sequence: TGTGCCATCAGGACAGATCCTTACAATGAGCAGTTCTTC.

The chain has TRBV6-5 and TRBJ2-3; a weak D match, TRBD2 (6 bases). The CDR3 contains 12 residues. V gave up 4 bases and J gave up 4 bases, with 6 bases separating them. The V gene's germline CDR1 is MNHEY and CDR2 SVGAGI. The CDR3 spells CASSSSADTQYF. The CDR3 nucleotides read TGTGCCAGCAGTTCTAGCGCAGATACGCAGTATTTT.

The chain employs TRBV7-2 and TRBJ2-1, with a weak D call TRBD1 (6 bases). Trimming removed 5 bases from V and 3 bases from J, with 17 bases in between. Germline assignment: CDR1 SGHTA and CDR2 FQGNSA. The CDR3 totals 16 residues. The chain's CDR3 is CASSRRGQGSYNEQFF. The CDR3 coding sequence is TGTGCCAGCAGCCGCCGAGGGCAGGGGAGCTACAATGAGCAGTTCTTC.

V usage is TRBV18 and J usage is TRBJ1-2; D remains ambiguous. V shed 0 bases and J shed 6 bases, with 11 bases lying between them. Germline CDR1 is KGHSH and CDR2 is LQKENI. This CDR3 is built from 14 residues. DNA of the CDR3: TGTGCCAGCTCACCACCATCGGGGTGGAATGGCTACACCTTC. This encodes CASSPPSGWNGYTF.

This clone was detected once. V is TRBV2 and J is TRBJ2-7; D might be TRBD1 (6 bases). Trimming stripped 6 bases from V and 2 bases from J, with 14 bases between. Germline lookup yields CDR1 SNHLY and CDR2 FYNNEI. The CDR3 contains 14 residues. Here the CDR3 DNA reads TGTGCCAGCAGCGGAAGGGGACACCCCTACGAGCAGTACTTC. This codes for CASSGRGHPYEQYF.

This sequence joins TRBV5-1 and TRBJ1-1; D remains ambiguous. The V gene lost 4 bases and the J gene lost 4 bases, with 11 bases spanning the gap. This CDR3 comprises 13 residues. From germline, CDR1 is SGHRS and CDR2 YFSETQ. Here the CDR3 DNA reads TGCGCCAGCAGCAACAGAGTCAGCACTGAAGCTTTCTTT. Translating it yields CASSNRVSTEAFF.

The V and J genes are TRBV7-3 and TRBJ1-1; D might be TRBD1 (6 bases). Germline V gene lookup returns CDR1 SGHTA and CDR2 FQGTGA. V lost 1 base and J 1 base, leaving 10 bases between the germline ends. The CDR3 spans 15 residues. The DNA for the CDR3 is TGTGCCAGCAGCTTAATTGGGGGGGCGAACACTGAAGCTTTCTTT. It specifies CASSLIGGANTEAFF.

The chain carries TRBV5-1 and TRBJ1-1; 8 nucleotides line up with TRBD1. The germline V gene encodes CDR1 SGHRS and CDR2 YFSETQ. There are 15 residues in the CDR3. V lost 4 bases, J lost 1 base, and 6 bases stayed unmatched. The CDR3 here is CASSTGDRTNTEAFF. CDR3 bases: TGCGCCAGCAGCACGGGGGACAGGACGAACACTGAAGCTTTCTTT.

About this clone itself: The same CDR3 also results from other DNA sequences found in this sample. The V gene is TRBV19, the J gene TRBJ2-7; 8 nucleotides align to TRBD2. Germline-derived CDR1 and CDR2 are LNHDA and SQIVND (reference sequence). The CDR3 totals 13 residues. J lost 3 bases, V lost 4 bases, and 2 bases had no gene match. The CDR3 sequence: CASSSGGRYEQYF. CDR3 nucleotide sequence: TGTGCCAGTAGTAGCGGGGGGCGCTACGAGCAGTACTTC.

The chain recombines TRBV12-3 or TRBV12-4 with TRBJ1-1, with D possibly being TRBD1 (6 bases). Trimming removed 1 base at V and 10 bases at J, with 10 bases between. The CDR3 covers 12 residues. CDR3 in DNA: TGTGCCAGCAGTTTAGTGGGGGCAGGAGCTTTCTTT. Its protein product is CASSLVGAGAFF.

This clone was seen only a few times. The rearrangement uses TRBV19 and TRBJ2-2; weak D call: TRBD1 (8 bases). V shed 5 bases and J shed 6 bases, with 16 bases lying between them. The CDR3 length is 15 residues. The V gene's germline CDR1 is LNHDA and CDR2 SQIVND (reference sequence). The CDR3 coding sequence is TGTGCCAGTAGTTTTCGACAGGGGAGGGCCGGGGAGCTGTTTTTT. Amino acid sequence: CASSFRQGRAGELFF.

The chain has TRBV15 and TRBJ2-1; 8 bases match TRBD2. Germline-derived CDR1 and CDR2 are LNHNV and YYDKDF (reference sequence). The CDR3 sequence is 15 residues long. J gave up 8 bases and V 1 base, and 7 bases lay outside the gene matches. The CDR3 loop is CATSRASAGGHEQFF. Written as DNA, the CDR3 is TGTGCCACCAGCAGAGCCTCGGCGGGGGGTCATGAGCAGTTCTTC.

In this sample, this clone turned up once. This chain joins TRBV29-1 and TRBJ1-6; TRBD1 aligns across 8 bases. The CDR3 consists of 12 residues. Unmatched junction bases numbered 2, after V lost 6 bases and J lost 7 bases. Germline-derived CDR1 and CDR2 are SQVTM and ANQGSEA. The CDR3: CSVRQGNSPLHF. In nucleotides, the CDR3 is TGCAGCGTCAGACAGGGGAATTCACCCCTCCACTTT. Full variable domain (outside the CDR3, taken from reference TRBV29-1 and TRBJ1-6): SAVISQKPSRDICQRGTSLTIQCQVDSQVTMMFWYRQQPGQSLTLIATANQGSEATYESGFVIDKFPISRPNLTFSTLTVSNMSPEDSSIYLCSVRQGNSPLHFGNGTRLTVT.

The chain employs TRBV11-2 and TRBJ2-5; 10 bases are shared with TRBD2. The CDR3 length is 18 residues. CDR1 is SGHAT and CDR2 is FQNNGV in the germline V gene. With V trimmed by 1 base and J by 0 bases, 8 bases remained unmatched. The CDR3, as DNA: TGTGCCAGCAGCTTAGTACTAGCGGGGACCCCAAACCAAGAGACCCAGTACTTC. This gives the protein CASSLVLAGTPNQETQYF.